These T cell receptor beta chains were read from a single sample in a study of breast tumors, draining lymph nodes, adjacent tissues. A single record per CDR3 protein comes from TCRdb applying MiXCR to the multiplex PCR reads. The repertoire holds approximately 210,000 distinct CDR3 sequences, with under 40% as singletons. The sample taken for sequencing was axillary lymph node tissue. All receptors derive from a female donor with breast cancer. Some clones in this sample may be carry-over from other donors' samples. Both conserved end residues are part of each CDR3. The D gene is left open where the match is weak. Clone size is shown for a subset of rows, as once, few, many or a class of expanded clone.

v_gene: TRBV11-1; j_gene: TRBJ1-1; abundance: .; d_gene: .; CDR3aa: CASSAGSGDFF; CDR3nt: TGTGCCAGCAGCGCGGGGAGCGGGGATTTCTTT
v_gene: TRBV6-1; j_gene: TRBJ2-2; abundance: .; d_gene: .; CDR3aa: CASRRTLTNTGELFF; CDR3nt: TGTGCCAGCAGGAGAACTCTAACGAACACCGGGGAGCTGTTTTTT
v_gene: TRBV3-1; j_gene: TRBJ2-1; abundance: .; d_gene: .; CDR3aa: CASSQEGRRPDNEQFF; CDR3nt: TGTGCCAGCAGCCAAGAGGGGCGGAGACCCGACAATGAGCAGTTCTTC
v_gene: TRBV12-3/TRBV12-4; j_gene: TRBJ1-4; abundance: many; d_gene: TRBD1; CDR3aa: CASSLAGQGRGEKLFF; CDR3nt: TGTGCCAGCAGTTTAGCGGGACAGGGGAGAGGTGAAAAACTGTTTTTT
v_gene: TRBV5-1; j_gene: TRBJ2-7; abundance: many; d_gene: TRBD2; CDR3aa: CASSWGTSGSWEQYF; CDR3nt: TGCGCCAGCAGCTGGGGGACTAGCGGGAGTTGGGAGCAGTACTTC
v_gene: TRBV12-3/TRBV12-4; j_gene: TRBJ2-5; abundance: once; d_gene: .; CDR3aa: CASSSRSSVQETQYF; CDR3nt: TGTGCCAGCAGCTCCCGGAGTAGCGTCCAAGAGACCCAGTACTTC
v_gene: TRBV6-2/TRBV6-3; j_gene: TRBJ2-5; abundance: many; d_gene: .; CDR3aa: CASTNGETQYF; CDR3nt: TGTGCCAGCACCAACGGGGAGACCCAGTACTTC
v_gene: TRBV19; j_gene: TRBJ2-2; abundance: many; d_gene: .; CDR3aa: CASMHRNTGELFF; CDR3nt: TGTGCCAGTATGCACAGAAACACCGGGGAGCTGTTTTTT
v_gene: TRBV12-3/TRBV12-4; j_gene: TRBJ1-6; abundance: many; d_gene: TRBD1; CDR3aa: CASSRDRANSPLHF; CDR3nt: TGTGCCAGCAGCCGCGACAGGGCAAATTCACCCCTCCACTTT
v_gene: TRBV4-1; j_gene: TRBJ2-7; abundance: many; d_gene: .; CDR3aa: CASSQDRANAYEQYF; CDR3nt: TGCGCCAGCAGCCAAGACAGGGCTAATGCCTACGAGCAGTACTTC
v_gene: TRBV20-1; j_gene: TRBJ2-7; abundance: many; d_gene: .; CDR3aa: CSARTGREQYF; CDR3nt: TGCAGTGCCAGAACAGGGAGGGAGCAGTACTTC
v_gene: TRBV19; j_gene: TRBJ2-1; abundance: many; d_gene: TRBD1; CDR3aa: CASSPRTGKNEQFF; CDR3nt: TGTGCCAGTTCACCCCGGACAGGGAAAAATGAGCAGTTCTTC
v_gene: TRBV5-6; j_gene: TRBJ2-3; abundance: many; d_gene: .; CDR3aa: CASSLFGGASTDTQYF; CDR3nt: TGTGCCAGCAGCTTGTTCGGGGGCGCTAGCACAGATACGCAGTATTTT
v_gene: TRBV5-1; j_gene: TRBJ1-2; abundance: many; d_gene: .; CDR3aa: CASSLSLPKGGFNYGYTF; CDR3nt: TGCGCCAGCAGCTTGAGCCTACCTAAGGGGGGATTTAACTATGGCTACACCTTC
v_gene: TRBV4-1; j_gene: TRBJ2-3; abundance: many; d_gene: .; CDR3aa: CASSQDRASSTDTQYF; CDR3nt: TGCGCCAGCAGCCAAGATAGGGCCAGTAGCACAGATACGCAGTATTTT
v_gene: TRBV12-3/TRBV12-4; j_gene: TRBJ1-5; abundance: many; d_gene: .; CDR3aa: CASKGRGNQPQHF; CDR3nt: TGTGCCAGCAAGGGTAGGGGCAATCAGCCCCAGCATTTT
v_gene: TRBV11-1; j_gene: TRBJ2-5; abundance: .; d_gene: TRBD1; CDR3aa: CASSLAPGQEETQYF; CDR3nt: TGTGCCAGCAGCTTAGCTCCGGGACAGGAAGAGACCCAGTACTTC
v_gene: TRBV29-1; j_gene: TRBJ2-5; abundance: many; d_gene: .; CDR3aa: CSVPGSPQETQYF; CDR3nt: TGCAGCGTTCCGGGTAGTCCCCAAGAGACCCAGTACTTC
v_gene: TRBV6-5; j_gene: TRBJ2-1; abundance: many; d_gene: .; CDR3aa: CASNSRVNSYNEQFF; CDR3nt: TGTGCCAGCAACTCAAGGGTTAACTCCTACAATGAGCAGTTCTTC
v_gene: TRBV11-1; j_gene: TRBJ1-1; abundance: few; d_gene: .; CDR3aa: CASSLWGGNTEAFF; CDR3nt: TGTGCCAGCAGCTTATGGGGCGGGAACACTGAAGCTTTCTTT
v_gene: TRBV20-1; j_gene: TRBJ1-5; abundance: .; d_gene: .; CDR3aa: CSALTSGFTYEHF; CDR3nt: TGCAGTGCCCTGACTAGCGGGTTCACCTACGAGCATTTT
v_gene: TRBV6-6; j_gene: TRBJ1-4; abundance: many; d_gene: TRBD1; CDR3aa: CASSYAGGNEKLFF; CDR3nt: TGTGCCAGCAGTTACGCAGGGGGTAATGAAAAACTGTTTTTT
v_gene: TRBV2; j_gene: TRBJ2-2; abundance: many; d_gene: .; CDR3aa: CASSIPEGTGELFF; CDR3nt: TGTGCCAGCAGCATCCCCGAGGGAACCGGGGAGCTGTTTTTT
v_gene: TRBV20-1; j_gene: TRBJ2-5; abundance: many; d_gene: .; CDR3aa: CSARDFGRQETQYF; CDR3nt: TGCAGTGCTAGAGATTTTGGGAGACAAGAGACCCAGTACTTC
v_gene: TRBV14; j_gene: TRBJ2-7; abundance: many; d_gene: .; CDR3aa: CASSQYYEQYF; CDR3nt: TGTGCCAGCAGCCAATATTACGAGCAGTACTTC
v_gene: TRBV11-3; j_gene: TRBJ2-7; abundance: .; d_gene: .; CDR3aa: CASSFHRDSEQYF; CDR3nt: TGTGCCAGCAGCTTCCACAGAGACTCCGAGCAGTACTTC
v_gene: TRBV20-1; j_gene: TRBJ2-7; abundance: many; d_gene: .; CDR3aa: CSARPFTGSPYEQYF; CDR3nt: TGCAGTGCTAGGCCTTTCACCGGGTCTCCCTACGAGCAGTACTTC
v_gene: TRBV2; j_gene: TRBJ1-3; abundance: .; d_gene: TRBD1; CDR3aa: CASSLGDRGTGNTIYF; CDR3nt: TGTGCCAGCAGCCTAGGGGACAGGGGGACTGGAAACACCATATATTTT
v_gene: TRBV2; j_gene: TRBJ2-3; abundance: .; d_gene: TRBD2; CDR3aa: CAELAGTDTQYF; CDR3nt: TGTGCTGAACTAGCGGGCACAGATACGCAGTATTTT
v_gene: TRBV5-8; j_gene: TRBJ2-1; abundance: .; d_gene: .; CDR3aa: CASSLLTSRTDTQFF; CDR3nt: TGTGCCAGCAGCTTATTGACTAGTAGGACAGATACGCAGTTCTTC
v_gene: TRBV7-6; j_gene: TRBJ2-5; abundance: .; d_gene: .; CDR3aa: CASSRGTETQYF; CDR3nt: TGTGCCAGCAGCAGAGGGACGGAGACCCAGTACTTC
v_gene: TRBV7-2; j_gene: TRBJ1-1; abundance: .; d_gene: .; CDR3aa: CASRLQVNTEAFF; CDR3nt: TGTGCCAGCAGACTACAGGTGAACACTGAAGCTTTCTTT
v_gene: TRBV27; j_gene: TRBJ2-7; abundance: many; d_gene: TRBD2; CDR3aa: CASSLALAGVNEQYF; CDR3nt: TGTGCCAGCAGTTTAGCCCTAGCGGGAGTCAACGAGCAGTACTTC
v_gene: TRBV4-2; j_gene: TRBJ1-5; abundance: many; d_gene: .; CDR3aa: CASSPGSQPQHF; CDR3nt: TGTGCCAGCAGCCCAGGGAGTCAGCCCCAGCATTTT
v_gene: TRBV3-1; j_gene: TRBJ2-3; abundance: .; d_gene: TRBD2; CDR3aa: CASSALAGVPTDTQYF; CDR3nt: TGTGCCAGCAGCGCACTAGCGGGGGTTCCCACAGATACGCAGTATTTT
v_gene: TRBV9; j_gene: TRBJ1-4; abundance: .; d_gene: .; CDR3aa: CASSRRTPYGNETLFF; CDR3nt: TGTGCCAGCAGCCGAAGGACGCCATACGGGAATGAAACACTGTTTTTT
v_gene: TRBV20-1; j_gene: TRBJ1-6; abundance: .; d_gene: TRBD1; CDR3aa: CSASIAGQGNSPLHF; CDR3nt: TGCAGTGCTTCTATAGCGGGACAGGGAAATTCACCCCTCCACTTT
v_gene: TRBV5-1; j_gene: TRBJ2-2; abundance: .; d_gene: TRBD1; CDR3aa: CASSPGTGYTGELFF; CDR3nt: TGCGCCAGCAGCCCTGGGACAGGGTACACCGGGGAGCTGTTTTTT
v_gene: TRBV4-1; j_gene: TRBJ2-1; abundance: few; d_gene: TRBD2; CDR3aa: CASSRTLAGRYNEQFF; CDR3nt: TGCGCCAGCAGCCGTACTTTAGCGGGACGGTACAATGAGCAGTTCTTC
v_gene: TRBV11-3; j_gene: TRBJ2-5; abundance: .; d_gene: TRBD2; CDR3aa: CASSLLAGTTGETQYF; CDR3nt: TGTGCCAGCAGCTTACTAGCGGGAACCACCGGGGAGACCCAGTACTTC
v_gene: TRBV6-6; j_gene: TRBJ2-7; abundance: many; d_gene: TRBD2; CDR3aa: CASSYSGGGTYF; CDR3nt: TGTGCCAGCAGTTACTCTGGCGGGGGGACGTACTTC
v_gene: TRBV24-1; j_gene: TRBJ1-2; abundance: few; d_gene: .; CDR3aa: CATSPSPTATYGYTF; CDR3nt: TGTGCCACCAGCCCCTCCCCGACAGCTACCTATGGCTACACCTTC
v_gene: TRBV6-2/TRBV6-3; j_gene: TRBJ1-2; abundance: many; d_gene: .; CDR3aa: CASKPGNYGYTF; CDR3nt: TGTGCCTCCAAACCGGGAAACTATGGCTACACCTTC
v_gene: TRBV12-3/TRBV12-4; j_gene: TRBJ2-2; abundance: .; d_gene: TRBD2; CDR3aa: CASSWGGTNTGELFF; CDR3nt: TGTGCCAGCAGTTGGGGGGGGACTAACACCGGGGAGCTGTTTTTT
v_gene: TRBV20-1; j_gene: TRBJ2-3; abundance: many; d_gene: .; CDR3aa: CSATGTEGASDTQYF; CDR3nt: TGCAGTGCTACCGGGACTGAGGGGGCCTCAGATACGCAGTATTTT